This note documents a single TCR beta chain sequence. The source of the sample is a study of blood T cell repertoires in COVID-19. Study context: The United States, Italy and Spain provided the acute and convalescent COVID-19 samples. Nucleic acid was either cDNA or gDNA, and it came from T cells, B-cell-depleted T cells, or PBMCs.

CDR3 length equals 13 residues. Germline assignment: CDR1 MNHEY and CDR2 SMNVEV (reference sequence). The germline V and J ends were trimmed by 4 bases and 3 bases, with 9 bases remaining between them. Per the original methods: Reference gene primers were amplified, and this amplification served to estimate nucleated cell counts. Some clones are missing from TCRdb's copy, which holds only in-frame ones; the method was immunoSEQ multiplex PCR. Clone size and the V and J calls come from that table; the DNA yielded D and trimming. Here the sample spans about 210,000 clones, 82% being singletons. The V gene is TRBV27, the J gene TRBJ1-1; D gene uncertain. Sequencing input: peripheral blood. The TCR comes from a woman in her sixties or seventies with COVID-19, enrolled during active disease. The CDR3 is CASSSVLHTEAFF. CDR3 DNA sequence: TGTGCCAGCAGTTCGGTACTGCACACTGAAGCTTTCTTT.